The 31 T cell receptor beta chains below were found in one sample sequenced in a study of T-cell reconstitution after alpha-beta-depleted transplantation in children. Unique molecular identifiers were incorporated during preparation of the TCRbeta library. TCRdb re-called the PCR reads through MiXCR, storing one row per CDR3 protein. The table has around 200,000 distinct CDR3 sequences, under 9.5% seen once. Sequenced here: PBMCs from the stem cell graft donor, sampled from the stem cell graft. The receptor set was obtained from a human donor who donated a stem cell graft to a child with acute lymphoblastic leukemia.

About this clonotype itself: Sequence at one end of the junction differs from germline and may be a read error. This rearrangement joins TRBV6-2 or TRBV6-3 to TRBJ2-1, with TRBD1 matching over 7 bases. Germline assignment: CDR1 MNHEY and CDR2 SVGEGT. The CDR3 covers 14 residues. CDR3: CASSVTGSCNEQFF. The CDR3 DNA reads TGTGCCAGCAGCGTGACAGGGTCCTGCAATGAGCAGTTCTTC.

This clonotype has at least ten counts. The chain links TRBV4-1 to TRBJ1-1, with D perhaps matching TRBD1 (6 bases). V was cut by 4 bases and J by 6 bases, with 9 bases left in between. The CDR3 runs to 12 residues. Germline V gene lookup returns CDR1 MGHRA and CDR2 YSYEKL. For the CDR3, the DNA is TGCGCCAGCAGCCTTGGACAGTCTGAAGCTTTCTTT. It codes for CASSLGQSEAFF.

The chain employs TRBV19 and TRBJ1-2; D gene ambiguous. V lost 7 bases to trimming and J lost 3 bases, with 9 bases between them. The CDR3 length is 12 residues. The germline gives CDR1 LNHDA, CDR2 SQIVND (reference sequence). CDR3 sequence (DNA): TGTGCCAGTACCCGGACTGACTATGGCTACACCTTC. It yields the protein CASTRTDYGYTF.

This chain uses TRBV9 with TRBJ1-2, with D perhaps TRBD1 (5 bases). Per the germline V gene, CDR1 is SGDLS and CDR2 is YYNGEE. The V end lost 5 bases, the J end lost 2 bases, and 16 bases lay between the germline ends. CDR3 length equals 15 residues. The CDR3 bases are TGTGCCAGCAGGGACAAACGTTCCTCGAACTATGGCTACACCTTC. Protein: CASRDKRSSNYGYTF.

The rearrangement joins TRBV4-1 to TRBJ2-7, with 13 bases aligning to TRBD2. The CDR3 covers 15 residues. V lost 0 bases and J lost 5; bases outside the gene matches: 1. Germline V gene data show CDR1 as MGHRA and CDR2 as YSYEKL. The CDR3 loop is CASSQEGLAGDEQYF. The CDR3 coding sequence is TGCGCCAGCAGCCAAGAAGGACTAGCGGGGGACGAGCAGTACTTC.

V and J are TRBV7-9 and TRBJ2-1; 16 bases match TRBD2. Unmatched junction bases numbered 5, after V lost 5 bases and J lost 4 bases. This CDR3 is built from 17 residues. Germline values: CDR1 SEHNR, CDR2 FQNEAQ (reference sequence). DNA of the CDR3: TGTGCCAGCAGCGGGGGACTAGCGGGGGGGCCTTACAATGAGCAGTTCTTC. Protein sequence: CASSGGLAGGPYNEQFF.

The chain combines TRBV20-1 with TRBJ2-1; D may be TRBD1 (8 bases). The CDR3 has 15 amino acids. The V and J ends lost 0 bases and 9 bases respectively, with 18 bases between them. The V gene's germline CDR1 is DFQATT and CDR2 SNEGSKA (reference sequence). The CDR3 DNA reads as TGCAGTGCTAGAGAACCGGACAGGGCGGGAGCTGAGCAGTTCTTC. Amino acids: CSAREPDRAGAEQFF.

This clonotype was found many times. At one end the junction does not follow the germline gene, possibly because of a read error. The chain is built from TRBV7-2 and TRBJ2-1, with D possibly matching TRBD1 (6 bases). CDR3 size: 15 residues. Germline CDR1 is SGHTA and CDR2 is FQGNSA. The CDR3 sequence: CASSLAGDSYNEQFF. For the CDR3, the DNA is TGCGCCAGCAGCTTGGCAGGGGACTCCTACAATGAGCAGTTCTTC.

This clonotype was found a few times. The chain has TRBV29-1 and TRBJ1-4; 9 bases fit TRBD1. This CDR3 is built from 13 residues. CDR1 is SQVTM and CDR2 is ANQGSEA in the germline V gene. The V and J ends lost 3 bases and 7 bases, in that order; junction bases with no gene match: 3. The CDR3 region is CSVEGQGFEKLFF. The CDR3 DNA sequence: TGCAGCGTTGAGGGACAGGGTTTTGAAAAACTGTTTTTT.

CDR3 residues: CAISEYEGNNEQFF. CDR3 DNA: TGTGCCATCAGTGAGTATGAAGGGAACAATGAGCAGTTCTTC. V gene TRBV10-3 combines with J gene TRBJ2-1, with D unclear. The V end was cut by 1 base, the J end by 5 bases, with 9 bases between. The CDR3 has 14 residues. Germline V gives CDR1 ENHRY, CDR2 SYGVKD.

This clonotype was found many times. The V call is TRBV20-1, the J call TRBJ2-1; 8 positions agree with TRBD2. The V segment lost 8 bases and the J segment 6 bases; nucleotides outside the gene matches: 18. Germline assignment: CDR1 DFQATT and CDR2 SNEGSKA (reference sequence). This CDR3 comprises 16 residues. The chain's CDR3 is CSPGRVGTRFGNEQFF. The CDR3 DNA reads TGCAGTCCCGGTAGAGTCGGGACTAGGTTCGGCAATGAGCAGTTCTTC.

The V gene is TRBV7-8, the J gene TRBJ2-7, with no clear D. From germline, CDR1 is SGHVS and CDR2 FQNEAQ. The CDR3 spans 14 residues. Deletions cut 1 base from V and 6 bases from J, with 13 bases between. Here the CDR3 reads CASSLVRTSGEQYF. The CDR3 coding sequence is TGTGCCAGCAGCTTAGTCCGGACCTCGGGCGAGCAGTACTTC.

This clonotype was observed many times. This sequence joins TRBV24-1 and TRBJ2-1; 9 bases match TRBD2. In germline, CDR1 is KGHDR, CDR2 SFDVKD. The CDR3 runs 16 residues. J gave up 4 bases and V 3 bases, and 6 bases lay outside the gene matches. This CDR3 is CATSDPSGENYNEQFF. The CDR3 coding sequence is TGTGCCACCAGTGATCCTAGCGGGGAAAATTACAATGAGCAGTTCTTC.

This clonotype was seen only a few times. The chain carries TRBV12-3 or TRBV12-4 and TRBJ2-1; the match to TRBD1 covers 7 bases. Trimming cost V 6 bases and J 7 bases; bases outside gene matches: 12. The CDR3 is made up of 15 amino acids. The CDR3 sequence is CASSPGRGSRNEQFF. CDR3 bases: TGTGCCAGCAGCCCAGGCAGGGGGTCTCGGAATGAGCAGTTCTTC.

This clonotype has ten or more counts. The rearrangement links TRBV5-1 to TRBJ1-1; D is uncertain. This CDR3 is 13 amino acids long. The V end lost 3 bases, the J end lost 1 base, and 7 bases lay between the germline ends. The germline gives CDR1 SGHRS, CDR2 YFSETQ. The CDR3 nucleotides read TGCGCCAGCAGCTCGGACGGGAACACTGAAGCTTTCTTT. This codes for CASSSDGNTEAFF.

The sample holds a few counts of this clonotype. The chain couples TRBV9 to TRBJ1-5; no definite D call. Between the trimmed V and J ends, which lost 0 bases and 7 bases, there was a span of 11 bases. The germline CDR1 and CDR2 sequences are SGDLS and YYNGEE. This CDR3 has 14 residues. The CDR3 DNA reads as TGTGCCAGCAGCGTAGGGCAGATTAACCAGCCCCAGCATTTT. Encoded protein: CASSVGQINQPQHF. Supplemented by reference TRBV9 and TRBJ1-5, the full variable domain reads DSGVTQTPKHLITATGQRVTLRCSPRSGDLSVYWYQQSLDQGLQFLIQYYNGEERAKGNILERFSAQQFPDLHSELNLSSLELGDSALYFCASSVGQINQPQHFGDGTRLSIL.

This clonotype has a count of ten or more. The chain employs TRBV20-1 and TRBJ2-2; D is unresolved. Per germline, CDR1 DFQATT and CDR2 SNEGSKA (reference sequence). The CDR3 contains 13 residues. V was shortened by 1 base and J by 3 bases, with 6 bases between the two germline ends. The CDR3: CSARVEHTGELFF. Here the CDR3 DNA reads TGCAGTGCTAGAGTCGAGCACACCGGGGAGCTGTTTTTT.

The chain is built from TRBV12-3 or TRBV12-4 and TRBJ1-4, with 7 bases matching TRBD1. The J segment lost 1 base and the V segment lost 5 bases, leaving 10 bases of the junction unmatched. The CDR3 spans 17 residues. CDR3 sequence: CASSRHPRTGTNEKLFF. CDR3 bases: TGTGCCAGCAGTCGTCACCCCAGGACAGGAACTAATGAAAAACTGTTTTTT.

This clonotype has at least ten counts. The CDR3 here is CSVLAGPSSYNEQFF. CDR3 in DNA: TGCAGCGTCCTAGCGGGGCCTAGCTCCTACAATGAGCAGTTCTTC. The chain joins TRBV29-1 to TRBJ2-1; 9 bases are shared with TRBD2. V was pared by 6 bases and J by 0 bases, with 6 bases of the junction left unmatched. CDR3 length equals 15 residues. The germline V gene encodes CDR1 SQVTM and CDR2 ANQGSEA.

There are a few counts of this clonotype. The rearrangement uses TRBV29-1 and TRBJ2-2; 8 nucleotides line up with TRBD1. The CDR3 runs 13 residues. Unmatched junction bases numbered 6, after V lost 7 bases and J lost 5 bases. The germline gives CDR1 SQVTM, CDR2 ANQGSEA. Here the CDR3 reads CSGGTGRTGELFF. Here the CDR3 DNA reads TGCAGCGGGGGGACAGGCAGGACCGGGGAGCTGTTTTTT.

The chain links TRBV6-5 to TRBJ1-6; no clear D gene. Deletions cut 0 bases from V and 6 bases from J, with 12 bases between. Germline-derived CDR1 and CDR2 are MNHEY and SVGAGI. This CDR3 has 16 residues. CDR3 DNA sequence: TGTGCCAGCAGTTACTCGAGCACAGAGCCTAATTCACCCCTCCACTTT. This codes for CASSYSSTEPNSPLHF.

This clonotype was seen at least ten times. Here the CDR3 DNA reads TGCAGTGCTAGACCCGGACAGGCCAATCAGCCCCAGCATTTT. Amino acid sequence: CSARPGQANQPQHF. This chain joins TRBV20-1 and TRBJ1-5; 7 positions agree with TRBD1. The V gene's germline CDR1 is DFQATT and CDR2 SNEGSKA (reference sequence). V lost 2 bases, J lost 3 bases, and 4 bases stayed unmatched. This CDR3 is built from 14 residues.

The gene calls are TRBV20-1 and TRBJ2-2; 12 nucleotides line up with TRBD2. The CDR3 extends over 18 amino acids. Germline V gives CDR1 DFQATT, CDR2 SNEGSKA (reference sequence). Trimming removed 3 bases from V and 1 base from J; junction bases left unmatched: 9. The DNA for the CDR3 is TGCAGTGCTAGGCCGGGCACTAGCGGGGGGCGGAACACCGGGGAGCTGTTTTTT. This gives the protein CSARPGTSGGRNTGELFF.

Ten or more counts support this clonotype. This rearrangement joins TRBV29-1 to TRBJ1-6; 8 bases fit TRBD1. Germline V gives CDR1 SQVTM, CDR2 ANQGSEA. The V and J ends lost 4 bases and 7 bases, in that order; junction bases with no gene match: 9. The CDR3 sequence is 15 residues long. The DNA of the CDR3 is TGCAGCGTTGCGGTCCAGGGGGCTGAGAATTCACCCCTCCACTTT. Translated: CSVAVQGAENSPLHF.

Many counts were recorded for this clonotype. The CDR3 loop is CASSQAGLNEKLFF. The CDR3 nucleotides are TGTGCCAGCAGTCAAGCGGGGCTAAATGAAAAACTGTTTTTT. This sequence joins TRBV5-4 and TRBJ1-4; possibly TRBD1 for D (5 bases). There are 14 residues in the CDR3. Germline V lookup: CDR1 SGHNT, CDR2 YYREEE (reference sequence). Trimming removed 5 bases from V and 5 bases from J, with 13 bases in between.

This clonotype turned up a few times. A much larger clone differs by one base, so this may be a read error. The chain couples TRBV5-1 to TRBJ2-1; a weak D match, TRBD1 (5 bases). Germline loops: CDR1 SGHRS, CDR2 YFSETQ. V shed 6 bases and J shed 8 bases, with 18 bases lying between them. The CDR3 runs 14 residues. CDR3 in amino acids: CASIQGAIDDEQFF. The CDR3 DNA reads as TGCGCCAGCATTCAAGGGGCTATAGACGATGAGCAGTTCTTC.

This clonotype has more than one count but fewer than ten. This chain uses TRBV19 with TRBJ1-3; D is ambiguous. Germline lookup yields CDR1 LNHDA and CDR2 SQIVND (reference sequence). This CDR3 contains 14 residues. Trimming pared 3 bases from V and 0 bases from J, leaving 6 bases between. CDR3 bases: TGTGCCAGTAGTATGCTAAGCTCTGGAAACACCATATATTTT. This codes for CASSMLSSGNTIYF.

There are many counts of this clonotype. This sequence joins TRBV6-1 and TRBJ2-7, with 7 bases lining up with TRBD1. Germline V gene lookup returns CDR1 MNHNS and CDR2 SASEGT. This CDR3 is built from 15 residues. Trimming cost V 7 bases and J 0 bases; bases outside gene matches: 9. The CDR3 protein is CASTPGTESSYEQYF. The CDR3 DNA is TGTGCCAGCACCCCGGGGACAGAAAGCTCCTACGAGCAGTACTTC.

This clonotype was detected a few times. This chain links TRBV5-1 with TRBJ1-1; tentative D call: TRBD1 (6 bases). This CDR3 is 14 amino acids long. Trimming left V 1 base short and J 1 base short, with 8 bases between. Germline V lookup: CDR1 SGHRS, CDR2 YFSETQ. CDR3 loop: CASSLRQANTEAFF. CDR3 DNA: TGCGCCAGCAGCTTGAGACAGGCGAACACTGAAGCTTTCTTT.

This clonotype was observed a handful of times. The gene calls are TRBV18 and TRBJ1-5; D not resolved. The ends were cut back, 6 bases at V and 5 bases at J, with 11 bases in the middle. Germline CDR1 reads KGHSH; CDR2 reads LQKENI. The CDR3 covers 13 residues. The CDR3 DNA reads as TGTGCCAGCTCCCAGATATTCGATCAGCCCCAGCATTTT. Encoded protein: CASSQIFDQPQHF.

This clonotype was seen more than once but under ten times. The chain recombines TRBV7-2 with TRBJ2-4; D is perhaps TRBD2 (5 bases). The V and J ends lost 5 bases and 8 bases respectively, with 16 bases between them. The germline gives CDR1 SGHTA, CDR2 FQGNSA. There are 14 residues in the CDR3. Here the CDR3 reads CASSTSRSRDIQYF. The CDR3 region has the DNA TGTGCCAGCAGCACAAGTCGTTCGAGGGACATTCAGTACTTC.